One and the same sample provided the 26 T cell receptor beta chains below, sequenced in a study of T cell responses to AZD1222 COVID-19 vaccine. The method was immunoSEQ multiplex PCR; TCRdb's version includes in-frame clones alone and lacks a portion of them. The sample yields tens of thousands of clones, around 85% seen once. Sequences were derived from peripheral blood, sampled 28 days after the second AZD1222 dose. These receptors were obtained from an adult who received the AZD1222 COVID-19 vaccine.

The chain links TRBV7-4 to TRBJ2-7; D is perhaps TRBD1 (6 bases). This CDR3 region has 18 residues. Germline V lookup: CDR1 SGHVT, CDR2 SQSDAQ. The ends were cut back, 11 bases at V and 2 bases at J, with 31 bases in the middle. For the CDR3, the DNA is TGTGCCCCTACCGATTACGACTGGGGGCCGATCAGGACCTACGAGCAGTACTTC. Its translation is CAPTDYDWGPIRTYEQYF.

The CDR3 sequence: CASSPEEETQYF. The DNA of the CDR3 is TGTGCCAGCTCACCAGAGGAAGAGACCCAGTACTTC. The V call is TRBV18, the J call TRBJ2-5; no definite D call. V lost 2 bases, J lost 3 bases, and 4 bases lay in between. Germline V gene data show CDR1 as KGHSH and CDR2 as LQKENI. The CDR3 loop spans 12 amino acids. Drawing the rest from reference TRBV18 and TRBJ2-5, the complete variable domain is NAGVMQNPRHLVRRRGQEARLRCSPMKGHSHVYWYRQLPEEGLKFMVYLQKENIIDESGMPKERFSAEFPKEGPSILRIQQVVRGDSAAYFCASSPEEETQYFGPGTRLLVL.

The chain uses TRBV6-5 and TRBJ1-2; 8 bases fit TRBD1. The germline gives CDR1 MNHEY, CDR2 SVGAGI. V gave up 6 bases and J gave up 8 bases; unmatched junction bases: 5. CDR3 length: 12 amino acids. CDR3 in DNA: TGTGCCAGCAGCCCGGACAGGGCGGGCTACACCTTC. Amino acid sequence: CASSPDRAGYTF.

CDR3 protein: CASSLRGQGKEYF. The CDR3 DNA follows: TGTGCCAGCAGTTTGAGGGGGCAGGGAAAGGAGTACTTC. The chain carries TRBV27 and TRBJ2-7; 7 bases match TRBD1. Looked up from germline, CDR1 is MNHEY and CDR2 is SMNVEV (reference sequence). CDR3 size: 13 residues. The J segment lost 11 bases and the V segment lost 3 bases, leaving 10 bases of the junction unmatched.

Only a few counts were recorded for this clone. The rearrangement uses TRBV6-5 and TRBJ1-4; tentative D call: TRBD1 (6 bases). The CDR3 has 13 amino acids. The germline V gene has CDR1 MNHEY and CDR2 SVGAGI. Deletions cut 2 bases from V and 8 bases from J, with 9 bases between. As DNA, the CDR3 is TGTGCCAGCAGTTACGCACAGGGCGAAAAACTGTTTTTT. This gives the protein CASSYAQGEKLFF.

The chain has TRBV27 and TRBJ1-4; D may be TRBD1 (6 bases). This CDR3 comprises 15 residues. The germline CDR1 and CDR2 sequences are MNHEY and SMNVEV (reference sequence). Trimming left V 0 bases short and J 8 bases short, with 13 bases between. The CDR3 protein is CASSLSWAGDEKLFF. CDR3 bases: TGTGCCAGCAGTTTATCGTGGGCAGGGGACGAAAAACTGTTTTTT.

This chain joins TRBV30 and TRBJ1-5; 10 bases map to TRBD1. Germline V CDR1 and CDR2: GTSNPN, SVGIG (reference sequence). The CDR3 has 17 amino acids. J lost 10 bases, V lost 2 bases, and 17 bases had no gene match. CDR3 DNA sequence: TGTGCCTGGAGTACCTCCGGGACAGGGGCCCTAGCCTCTCCCCAGCATTTT. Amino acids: CAWSTSGTGALASPQHF. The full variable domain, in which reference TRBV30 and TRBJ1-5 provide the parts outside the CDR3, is SQTIHQWPATLVQPVGSPLSLECTVEGTSNPNLYWYRQAAGRGLQLLFYSVGIGQISSEVPQNLSASRPQDRQFILSSKKLLLSDSGFYLCAWSTSGTGALASPQHFGDGTRLSIL.

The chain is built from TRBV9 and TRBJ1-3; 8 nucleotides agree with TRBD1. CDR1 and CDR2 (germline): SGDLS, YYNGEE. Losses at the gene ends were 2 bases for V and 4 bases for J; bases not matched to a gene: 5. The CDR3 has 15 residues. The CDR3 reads CASSVDQGAGNTIYF. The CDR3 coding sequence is TGTGCCAGCAGCGTCGACCAGGGGGCCGGAAACACCATATATTTT.

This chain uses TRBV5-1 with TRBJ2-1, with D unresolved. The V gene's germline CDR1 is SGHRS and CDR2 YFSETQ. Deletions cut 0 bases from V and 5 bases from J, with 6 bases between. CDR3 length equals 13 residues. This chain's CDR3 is CASSLGKNNEQFF. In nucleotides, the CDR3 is TGCGCCAGCAGCTTGGGGAAAAACAATGAGCAGTTCTTC. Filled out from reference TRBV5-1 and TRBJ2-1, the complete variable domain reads KAGVTQTPRYLIKTRGQQVTLSCSPISGHRSVSWYQQTPGQGLQFLFEYFSETQRNKGNFPGRFSGRQFSNSRSEMNVSTLELGDSALYLCASSLGKNNEQFFGPGTRLTVL.

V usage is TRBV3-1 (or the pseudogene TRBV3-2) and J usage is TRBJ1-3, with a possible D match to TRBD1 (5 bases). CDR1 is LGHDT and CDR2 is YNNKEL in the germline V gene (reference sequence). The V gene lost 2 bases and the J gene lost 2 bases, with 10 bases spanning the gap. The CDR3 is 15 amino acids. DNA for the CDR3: TGTGCCAGCAGCCAAATGATGGGGGCTGGAAACACCATATATTTT. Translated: CASSQMMGAGNTIYF.

CDR3 nucleotide sequence: TGTGCCAGCAGCGAGGACAGGGAGGGTGGCTACACCTTC. Translating gives CASSEDREGGYTF. The V call is TRBV5-4, the J call TRBJ1-2; 8 positions match TRBD1. The length of the CDR3 is 13 residues. J gave up 7 bases and V 4 bases, and 6 bases lay outside the gene matches. Germline values: CDR1 SGHNT, CDR2 YYREEE (reference sequence).

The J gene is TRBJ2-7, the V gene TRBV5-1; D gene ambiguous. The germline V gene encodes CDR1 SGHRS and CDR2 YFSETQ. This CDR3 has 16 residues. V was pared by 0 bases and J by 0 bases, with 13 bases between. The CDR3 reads CASSLAPGDSSYEQYF. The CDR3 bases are TGCGCCAGCAGCTTGGCCCCGGGTGATAGCTCCTACGAGCAGTACTTC.

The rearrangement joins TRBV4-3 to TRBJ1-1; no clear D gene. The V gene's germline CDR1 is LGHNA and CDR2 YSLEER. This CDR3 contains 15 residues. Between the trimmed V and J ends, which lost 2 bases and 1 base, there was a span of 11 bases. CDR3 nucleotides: TGCGCCAGCAGCCAATGGAGGGAACAGAACACTGAAGCTTTCTTT. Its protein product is CASSQWREQNTEAFF.

This chain's CDR3 is CASGTANTGELFF. The CDR3 nucleotides read TGTGCCAGCGGGACTGCGAACACCGGGGAGCTGTTTTTT. The chain combines TRBV24-1 with TRBJ2-2; D may be TRBD2 (6 bases). Between the trimmed V and J ends, which lost 11 bases and 0 bases, there was a span of 9 bases. The CDR3 loop spans 13 amino acids. Germline V gene sequence: CDR1 KGHDR, CDR2 SFDVKD.

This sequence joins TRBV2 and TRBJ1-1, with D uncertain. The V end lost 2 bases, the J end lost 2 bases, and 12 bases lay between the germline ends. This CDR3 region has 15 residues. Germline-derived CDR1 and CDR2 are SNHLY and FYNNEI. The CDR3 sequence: CASSEHEVVNTEAFF. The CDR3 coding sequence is TGTGCCAGCAGTGAACACGAGGTCGTTAACACTGAAGCTTTCTTT.

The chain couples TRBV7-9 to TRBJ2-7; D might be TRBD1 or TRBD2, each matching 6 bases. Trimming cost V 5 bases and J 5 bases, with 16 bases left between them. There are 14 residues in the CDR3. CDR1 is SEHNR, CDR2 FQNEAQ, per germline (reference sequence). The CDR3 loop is CASSERGTSHEQYF. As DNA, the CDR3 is TGTGCCAGCAGCGAACGGGGGACATCCCACGAGCAGTACTTC.

This CDR3 is CASSLGGGGGEAFF. The CDR3, as DNA: TGTGCCAGCAGCTTAGGGGGCGGAGGGGGCGAAGCTTTCTTT. This sequence joins TRBV11-2 and TRBJ1-1, with 7 bases matching TRBD1. After removal of 1 base from V and 8 bases from J, the junction contained 7 bases not matched to a gene. The CDR3 spans 14 residues. The germline V gene encodes CDR1 SGHAT and CDR2 FQNNGV. Using reference TRBV11-2 and TRBJ1-1 for the parts outside the CDR3, the full variable domain is EAGVAQSPRYKIIEKRQSVAFWCNPISGHATLYWYQQILGQGPKLLIQFQNNGVVDDSQLPKDRFSAERLKGVDSTLKIQPAKLEDSAVYLCASSLGGGGGEAFFGQGTRLTVV.

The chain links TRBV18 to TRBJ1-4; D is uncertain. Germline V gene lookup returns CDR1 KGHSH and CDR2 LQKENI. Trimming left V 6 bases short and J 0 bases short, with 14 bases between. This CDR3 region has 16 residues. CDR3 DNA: TGTGCCAGCTCCCATTCCGTTACACCAACTAATGAAAAACTGTTTTTT. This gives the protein CASSHSVTPTNEKLFF.

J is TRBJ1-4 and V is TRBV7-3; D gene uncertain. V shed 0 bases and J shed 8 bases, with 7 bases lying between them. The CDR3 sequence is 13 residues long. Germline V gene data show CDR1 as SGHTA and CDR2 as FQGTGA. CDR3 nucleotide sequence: TGTGCCAGCAGCTTAACCAAGGGCGAAAAACTGTTTTTT. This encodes CASSLTKGEKLFF.

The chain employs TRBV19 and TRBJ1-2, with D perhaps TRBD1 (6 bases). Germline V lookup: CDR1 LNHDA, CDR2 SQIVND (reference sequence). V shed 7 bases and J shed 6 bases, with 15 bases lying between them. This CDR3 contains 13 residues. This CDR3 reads CASIAQGRDGYTF. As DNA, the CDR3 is TGTGCCAGTATCGCGCAGGGGCGGGATGGCTACACCTTC. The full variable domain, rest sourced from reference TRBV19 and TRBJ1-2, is DGGITQSPKYLFRKEGQNVTLSCEQNLNHDAMYWYRQDPGQGLRLIYYSQIVNDFQKGDIAEGYSVSREKKESFPLTVTSAQKNPTAFYLCASIAQGRDGYTFGSGTRLTVV.

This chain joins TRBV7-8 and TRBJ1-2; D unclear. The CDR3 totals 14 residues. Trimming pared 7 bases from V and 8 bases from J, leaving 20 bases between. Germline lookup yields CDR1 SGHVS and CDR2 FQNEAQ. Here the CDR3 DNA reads TGTGCCAGCACCCCCGGAGGATCTGGGTACGGCTACACCTTC. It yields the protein CASTPGGSGYGYTF.

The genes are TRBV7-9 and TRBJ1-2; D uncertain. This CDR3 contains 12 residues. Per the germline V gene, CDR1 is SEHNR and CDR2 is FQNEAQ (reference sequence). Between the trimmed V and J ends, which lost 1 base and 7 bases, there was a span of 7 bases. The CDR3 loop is CASSLGEGGYTF. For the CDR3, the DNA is TGTGCCAGCAGCTTAGGGGAGGGTGGCTACACCTTC.

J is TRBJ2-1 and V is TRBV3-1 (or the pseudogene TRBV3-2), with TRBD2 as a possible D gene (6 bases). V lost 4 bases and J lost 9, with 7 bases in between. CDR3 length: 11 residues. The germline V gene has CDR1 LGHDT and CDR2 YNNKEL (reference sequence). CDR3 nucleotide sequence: TGTGCCAGCAGCCGGGGGGTTGAGCAGTTCTTC. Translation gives CASSRGVEQFF.

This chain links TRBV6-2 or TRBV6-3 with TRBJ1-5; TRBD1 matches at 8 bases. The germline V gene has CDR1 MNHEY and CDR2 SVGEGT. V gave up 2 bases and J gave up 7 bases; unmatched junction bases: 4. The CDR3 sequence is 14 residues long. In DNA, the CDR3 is TGTGCCAGCAGTTACCAGGGGGCATCACAGCCCCAGCATTTT. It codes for CASSYQGASQPQHF.

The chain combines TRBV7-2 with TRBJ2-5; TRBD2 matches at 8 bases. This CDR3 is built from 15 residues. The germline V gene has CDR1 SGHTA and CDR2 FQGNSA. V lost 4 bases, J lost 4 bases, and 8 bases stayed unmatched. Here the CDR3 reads CASSSSGTRGETQYF. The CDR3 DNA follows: TGTGCCAGCAGCTCCTCCGGGACTAGAGGAGAGACCCAGTACTTC.

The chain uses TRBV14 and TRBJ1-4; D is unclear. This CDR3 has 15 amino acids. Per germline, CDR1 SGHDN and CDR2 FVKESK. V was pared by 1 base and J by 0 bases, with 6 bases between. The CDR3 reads CASSQGSATNEKLFF. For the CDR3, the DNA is TGTGCCAGCAGCCAAGGGAGCGCAACTAATGAAAAACTGTTTTTT.